This TCR beta chain originates from a study of technical replicates of blood from four donors. From germline, CDR1 is SGDLS and CDR2 YYNGEE. The CDR3 has 14 amino acids. Here immunoSEQ multiplex PCR was the method, and the copy in TCRdb shows in-frame clones only, minus some. In the table there are about 12,000 clones, approximately 95% of which are singletons. This receptor was identified in a human donor in good health. Material for sequencing was PBMCs. The rearrangement joins TRBV9 to TRBJ2-3; D might be TRBD1 (6 bases). The DNA for the CDR3 is TGTGCGACAGCTAAGGGGGTTATGGCAGATACGCAGTATTTT. Protein: CATAKGVMADTQYF.